A single count supports the clone carrying this T cell receptor beta chain. The germline V gene encodes CDR1 LNHDA and CDR2 SQIVND (reference sequence). Trimming cost V 3 bases and J 0 bases, with 9 bases left between them. CDR3 length: 16 residues. The data were taken from a study of T cell responses to AZD1222 COVID-19 vaccine. Clones were sequenced by immunoSEQ multiplex PCR, and TCRdb holds only the in-frame ones, with some missing. Among about 130,000 clones, 85% to 95% were seen once, and the ten largest hold roughly 9.1%. This TCR derives from an adult in good health. The chain couples TRBV19 to TRBJ2-6; D not resolved. The sequenced sample was peripheral blood, obtained on day 0 of AZD1222 vaccination. The CDR3 DNA reads as TGTGCCAGTAGTATTTTGGCTAGCTCTGGGGCCAACGTCCTGACTTTC. It encodes CASSILASSGANVLTF.